The 32 T cell receptor beta chains in this list originate from one sample, sequenced in a study of Ad26.COV2.S vaccination and SARS-CoV-2 variants. Assay: immunoSEQ multiplex PCR; the TCRdb copy retains only in-frame clones and omits some. The table shows some 180,000 clones, with about 83% occurring only once. The sequenced sample was peripheral blood, obtained after recovery from COVID-19. The receptors derive from a human donor who had recovered from COVID-19.

This sequence joins TRBV19 and TRBJ2-3, with 10 bases aligning to TRBD1. The CDR3 consists of 15 residues. The V gene's germline CDR1 is LNHDA and CDR2 SQIVND (reference sequence). Trimming cost V 5 bases and J 3 bases; bases outside gene matches: 5. CDR3 protein: CASSGGQGVTDTQYF. The CDR3 DNA is TGTGCCAGTAGTGGAGGACAGGGGGTAACAGATACGCAGTATTTT.

The rearrangement uses TRBV7-2 and TRBJ2-2; D gene ambiguous. Germline V gives CDR1 SGHTA, CDR2 FQGNSA. Trimming pared 4 bases from V and 3 bases from J, leaving 6 bases between. The CDR3 consists of 13 residues. CDR3 DNA: TGTGCCAGCAGCTCCCTTTACACCGGGGAGCTGTTTTTT. Translation gives CASSSLYTGELFF.

This chain uses TRBV19 with TRBJ2-7; D possibly corresponds to TRBD2 (5 bases). The CDR3 is 17 amino acids. Deletions cut 4 bases from V and 0 bases from J, with 19 bases between. Germline V CDR1 and CDR2: LNHDA, SQIVND (reference sequence). The CDR3 protein is CASSRRPLGSSSYEQYF. CDR3 nucleotide sequence: TGTGCCAGTAGTAGGAGGCCTCTCGGGTCGAGCTCCTACGAGCAGTACTTC.

This rearrangement joins TRBV15 to TRBJ2-5; possibly TRBD2 for D (5 bases). Germline assignment: CDR1 LNHNV and CDR2 YYDKDF (reference sequence). Trimming shortened V by 3 bases and J by 7 bases, and 15 bases separated the two germline ends. This CDR3 spans 14 amino acids. This CDR3 is CATSSRLARGTQYF. CDR3 nucleotide sequence: TGTGCCACCAGCAGCAGACTGGCTCGGGGGACCCAGTACTTC.

A word on this clone: Other DNA sequences in the same sample also yield this CDR3. This sequence joins TRBV6-5 and TRBJ1-5, with D uncertain. Germline values: CDR1 MNHEY, CDR2 SVGAGI. Between the trimmed V and J ends, which lost 4 bases and 0 bases, there was a span of 4 bases. The CDR3 has 13 amino acids. CDR3 nucleotide sequence: TGTGCCAGCAGTTGGGGTAGCAATCAGCCCCAGCATTTT. It encodes CASSWGSNQPQHF.

V and J are TRBV9 and TRBJ1-2, with D perhaps TRBD1 (5 bases). CDR1 and CDR2 from the germline V gene are SGDLS and YYNGEE. The CDR3 contains 16 residues. The germline V and J ends were trimmed by 5 bases and 1 base, with 18 bases remaining between them. CDR3 sequence (DNA): TGTGCCAGCAGGAGAATCCGACAGAAGCTTAACTATGGCTACACCTTC. The encoded protein is CASRRIRQKLNYGYTF.

CDR3 DNA sequence: TGTGCCAGCAGCTTGAAAATATCGGGGCCGGTTGAAGCTTTCTTT. The encoded protein is CASSLKISGPVEAFF. The V and J genes are TRBV5-8 and TRBJ1-1; TRBD1 might be the D (5 bases). Trimming took off 1 base at V and 7 bases at J, with 17 bases between the two ends. Germline CDR1 SGHTS, CDR2 YDEGEE. CDR3 length: 15 residues.

With respect to this clone: The germline gene is not matched at one end of the junction; a read error may be the cause. This chain links TRBV6-5 with TRBJ2-3; D call uncertain. The CDR3 runs 15 residues. In germline, CDR1 is MNHEY, CDR2 SVGAGI. CDR3 amino acids: CAGSPRRASTDTQYF. The DNA for the CDR3 is TGTGCCGGCAGTCCTAGACGGGCTAGCACAGATACGCAGTATTTT.

The rearrangement links TRBV9 to TRBJ1-5, with a tentative D call TRBD1 (6 bases). The CDR3 is 16 residues long. Trimming removed 4 bases at V and 1 base at J, with 15 bases between. Germline loops: CDR1 SGDLS, CDR2 YYNGEE. The CDR3: CASSSGGQGSNQPQHF. The CDR3 nucleotides are TGTGCCAGCAGCTCCGGGGGGCAGGGAAGCAATCAGCCCCAGCATTTT.

This clone has just one count. The chain employs TRBV7-6 and TRBJ2-1, with D uncertain. CDR3 length equals 14 residues. Germline V gene lookup returns CDR1 SGHVS and CDR2 FNYEAQ. Trimming removed 1 base from V and 5 bases from J, with 9 bases in between. The CDR3 DNA reads TGTGCCAGCAGCTTAGAGGCCAGAGACAATGAGCAGTTCTTC. Protein sequence: CASSLEARDNEQFF. Drawing the rest from reference TRBV7-6 and TRBJ2-1, the complete variable domain is GAGVSQSPRYKVTKRGQDVALRCDPISGHVSLYWYRQALGQGPEFLTYFNYEAQQDKSGLPNDRFSAERPEGSISTLTIQRTEQRDSAMYRCASSLEARDNEQFFGPGTRLTVL.

This clone was observed once. The V and J genes are TRBV5-1 and TRBJ2-5; no definite D call. The V and J ends lost 0 bases and 0 bases respectively, with 3 bases between them. CDR1 is SGHRS, CDR2 YFSETQ, per germline. This CDR3 is 13 amino acids long. CDR3 coding DNA: TGCGCCAGCAGCTTGGGAGACCAAGAGACCCAGTACTTC. Its protein product is CASSLGDQETQYF. Full variable domain (outside the CDR3, taken from reference TRBV5-1 and TRBJ2-5): KAGVTQTPRYLIKTRGQQVTLSCSPISGHRSVSWYQQTPGQGLQFLFEYFSETQRNKGNFPGRFSGRQFSNSRSEMNVSTLELGDSALYLCASSLGDQETQYFGPGTRLLVL.

V is TRBV5-1 and J is TRBJ1-4; perhaps TRBD1 as D (5 bases). Trimming took off 4 bases at V and 7 bases at J, with 14 bases between the two ends. The CDR3 is made up of 14 amino acids. CDR1 is SGHRS, CDR2 YFSETQ, per germline. CDR3 sequence: CASSPYGGGEKLFF. The CDR3 DNA is TGCGCCAGCAGCCCCTATGGGGGGGGTGAAAAACTGTTTTTT.

This clone has only one observation. This chain links TRBV6-2 or TRBV6-3 with TRBJ2-7; D remains unclear. CDR1 MNHEY and CDR2 SVGEGT come from the germline V gene. Trimming shortened V by 6 bases and J by 9 bases, and 15 bases separated the two germline ends. There are 12 residues in the CDR3. The CDR3 is CASSLGPRRQYF. CDR3 DNA: TGTGCCAGCAGCCTCGGGCCTAGGAGGCAGTACTTC.

The CDR3 DNA sequence: TGTGCCAGCAGCCGCGGTTCACCCCTCCACTTT. Its translation is CASSRGSPLHF. The V and J genes are TRBV2 and TRBJ1-6; D remains unclear. Germline V gene lookup returns CDR1 SNHLY and CDR2 FYNNEI. The CDR3 has 11 residues. V was trimmed by 6 bases and J by 9 bases, leaving 6 bases between them. Filled out from reference TRBV2 and TRBJ1-6, the complete variable domain reads EPEVTQTPSHQVTQMGQEVILRCVPISNHLYFYWYRQILGQKVEFLVSFYNNEISEKSEIFDDQFSVERPDGSNFTLKIRSTKLEDSAMYFCASSRGSPLHFGNGTRLTVT.

The rearrangement uses TRBV21-1 and TRBJ2-1. TRBV21-1 is recorded as a pseudogene. The CDR3 sequence is 16 residues long. This CDR3 reads CASSKESSHSYNEQFF. CDR3 nucleotide sequence: TGTGCCAGCAGCAAAGAGTCCTCCCATTCCTACAATGAGCAGTTCTTC.

This rearrangement joins TRBV19 to TRBJ2-7; D perhaps matches TRBD1 (5 bases). V was shortened by 4 bases and J by 2 bases, with 15 bases between the two germline ends. Germline lookup yields CDR1 LNHDA and CDR2 SQIVND (reference sequence). The CDR3 has 15 amino acids. CDR3 coding DNA: TGTGCCAGTAGTAATACCTGGGCAGGGACCTACGAGCAGTACTTC. Its translation: CASSNTWAGTYEQYF.

This chain connects TRBV7-6 to TRBJ1-5; 7 bases agree with TRBD1. The CDR3 consists of 15 residues. Germline assignment: CDR1 SGHVS and CDR2 FNYEAQ. V trimming: 2 bases; J trimming: 5 bases; junction bases outside the gene matches: 6. The CDR3 reads CASSLRQGNHQPQHF. The CDR3 nucleotides are TGTGCCAGCAGCTTAAGACAGGGCAACCATCAGCCCCAGCATTTT.

This clone appeared a single time. The junction departs from the called germline gene at one end, perhaps through a read error. The chain employs TRBV7-2 and TRBJ2-7, with a tentative D call TRBD2 (5 bases). Germline lookup yields CDR1 SGHTA and CDR2 FQGNSA. CDR3 length: 9 residues. The DNA for the CDR3 is TGTGCCAGCAGCTTCACGGGGTCCTTC. Translation gives CASSFTGSF.

The rearrangement links TRBV4-2 to TRBJ1-2; TRBD1 aligns across 7 bases. The junction had 8 bases not matched to a gene; V was cut back by 0 bases and J by 4 bases. Germline V gives CDR1 LGHNA, CDR2 YNFKEQ. The CDR3 runs 16 residues. The CDR3 DNA reads as TGTGCCAGCAGCCAAGAGGCTCGGGGGGACAGCTATGGCTACACCTTC. Its protein is CASSQEARGDSYGYTF.

The rearrangement joins TRBV10-3 to TRBJ1-5; D remains unclear. This CDR3 is built from 13 residues. V lost 5 bases, J lost 2 bases, and 7 bases lay in between. Germline V gene lookup returns CDR1 ENHRY and CDR2 SYGVKD. CDR3 nucleotide sequence: TGTGCCATCAGTTACCGGGGCAATCAGCCCCAGCATTTT. The encoded protein is CAISYRGNQPQHF.

This sequence joins TRBV18 and TRBJ2-7, with TRBD1 matching 8 bases. Germline trimming cut 6 bases from V and 6 bases from J; bases unmatched to any gene: 10. The CDR3 runs to 14 residues. Germline CDR1 is KGHSH and CDR2 is LQKENI. The CDR3 region is CASSTGVPLGEQYF. For the CDR3, the DNA is TGTGCCAGCTCGACAGGGGTCCCCCTCGGCGAGCAGTACTTC.

This clone has more than one count but fewer than ten. The J gene is TRBJ2-3, the V gene TRBV5-6; 9 nucleotides align to TRBD2. The length of the CDR3 is 14 residues. From germline, CDR1 is SGHDT and CDR2 YYEEEE. The junction had 7 bases not matched to a gene; V was cut back by 4 bases and J by 7 bases. The CDR3 sequence is CASSVTGTSNTQYF. CDR3 nucleotides: TGTGCCAGCAGCGTTACCGGGACTAGCAATACGCAGTATTTT.

The chain uses TRBV12-3 or TRBV12-4 and TRBJ1-2, with TRBD1 matching 9 bases. The trim removed 6 bases at V and 7 bases at J, leaving 6 bases unmatched. The CDR3 is 13 residues long. The CDR3, as DNA: TGTGCCAGCAGATTTACAGGGGGCGTTGGCTACACCTTC. Amino acids: CASRFTGGVGYTF.

The chain couples TRBV30 to TRBJ1-1, with 8 bases fitting TRBD1. The J segment lost 3 bases and the V segment lost 8 bases, leaving 5 bases of the junction unmatched. Germline V gene sequence: CDR1 GTSNPN, CDR2 SVGIG (reference sequence). The CDR3 length is 12 residues. The CDR3 DNA follows: TGTGCCAGACAGGGGATGGACACTGAAGCTTTCTTT. It translates to CARQGMDTEAFF.

The chain couples TRBV14 to TRBJ2-2, with 7 bases fitting TRBD1. Germline V CDR1 and CDR2: SGHDN, FVKESK. This CDR3 region has 15 residues. V was clipped by 0 bases and J by 7 bases; unmatched bases: 5. CDR3 region: CASSQDSRGRGELFF. CDR3 in DNA: TGTGCCAGCAGCCAAGATTCTAGGGGGCGCGGGGAGCTGTTTTTT.

This clone was counted a single time. As DNA, the CDR3 is TGTGCCAGCAGCTTCTATAACCAAGAGACCCAGTACTTC. Its protein is CASSFYNQETQYF. The chain couples TRBV5-6 to TRBJ2-5; D uncertain. Per the germline V gene, CDR1 is SGHDT and CDR2 is YYEEEE. Trimming removed 2 bases at V and 0 bases at J, with 5 bases between. This CDR3 is 13 amino acids long.

This clone was recorded once. J is TRBJ1-2 and V is TRBV6-2 or TRBV6-3; 8 positions match TRBD1. The germline CDR1 and CDR2 sequences are MNHEY and SVGEGT. V lost 5 bases and J lost 10; bases outside the gene matches: 9. The length of the CDR3 is 13 residues. The CDR3 sequence is CASSMGTGRDYTF. CDR3 nucleotide sequence: TGTGCCAGCAGTATGGGGACAGGACGGGACTACACCTTC.

V usage is TRBV19 and J usage is TRBJ2-5; 9 bases are a match to TRBD1. CDR1 is LNHDA, CDR2 SQIVND, per germline (reference sequence). This CDR3 has 15 amino acids. V lost 4 bases and J lost 5; bases outside the gene matches: 8. CDR3 bases: TGTGCCAGTAGTAGCGGGACAGGGAAGAAGGAGACCCAGTACTTC. This sequence encodes CASSSGTGKKETQYF.

The rearrangement joins TRBV11-2 to TRBJ1-1; 10 nucleotides match TRBD1. V trimming: 3 bases; J trimming: 0 bases; junction bases outside the gene matches: 10. The CDR3 contains 18 residues. From germline, CDR1 is SGHAT and CDR2 FQNNGV. In nucleotides, the CDR3 is TGTGCCAGCAGCTTCTGGGGACAGGGGACGTCTATGAACACTGAAGCTTTCTTT. Its protein is CASSFWGQGTSMNTEAFF. The full variable domain, its missing parts supplied by reference TRBV11-2 and TRBJ1-1, is EAGVAQSPRYKIIEKRQSVAFWCNPISGHATLYWYQQILGQGPKLLIQFQNNGVVDDSQLPKDRFSAERLKGVDSTLKIQPAKLEDSAVYLCASSFWGQGTSMNTEAFFGQGTRLTVV.

This rearrangement joins TRBV10-1 to TRBJ2-5; D call uncertain. V shed 0 bases and J shed 3 bases, with 20 bases lying between them. Germline V gene sequence: CDR1 WNHNN, CDR2 SYGVQD (reference sequence). The length of the CDR3 is 18 residues. The CDR3 DNA sequence: TGCGCCAGCAGTGAGTCGACAACGCGTTCGCTAGAGGAAGAGACCCAGTACTTC. Translating gives CASSESTTRSLEEETQYF.

The chain links TRBV9 to TRBJ2-1, with 9 bases fitting TRBD2. Germline V gene lookup returns CDR1 SGDLS and CDR2 YYNGEE. CDR3 size: 17 residues. V dropped 6 bases and J dropped 1; count of bases not matched to a gene: 11. CDR3 bases: TGTGCCAGCAATAGCGGGAGCGGACAATATTCCTACAATGAGCAGTTCTTC. Its translation is CASNSGSGQYSYNEQFF.

This chain links TRBV28 with TRBJ1-5; 8 positions match TRBD1. Germline CDR1 and CDR2: MDHEN and SYDVKM. CDR3 size: 13 residues. V dropped 6 bases and J dropped 3; count of bases not matched to a gene: 1. This chain's CDR3 is CASRGQVNQPQHF. In DNA, the CDR3 is TGTGCCAGCAGGGGACAGGTCAATCAGCCCCAGCATTTT.